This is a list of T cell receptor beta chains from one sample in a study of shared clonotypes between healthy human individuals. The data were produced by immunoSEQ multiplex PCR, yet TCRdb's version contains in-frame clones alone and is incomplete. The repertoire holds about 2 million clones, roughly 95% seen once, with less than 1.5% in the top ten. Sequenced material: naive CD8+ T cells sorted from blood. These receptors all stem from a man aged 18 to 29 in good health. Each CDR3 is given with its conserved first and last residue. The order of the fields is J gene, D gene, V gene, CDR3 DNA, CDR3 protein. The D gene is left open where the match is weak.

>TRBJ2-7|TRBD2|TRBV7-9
TGTGCCAGCAGCTTAGGGACTAGCGACGAGCAGTACTTC
CASSLGTSDEQYF
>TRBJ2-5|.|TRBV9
TGTGCCAGCAGCGTAGATGCCCTAACGTGGGAGACCCAGTACTTC
CASSVDALTWETQYF
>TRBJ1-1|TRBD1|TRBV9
TGTGCCAGCAGCGCCCAGACAGGGGTAGAGACTGAAGCTTTCTTT
CASSAQTGVETEAFF
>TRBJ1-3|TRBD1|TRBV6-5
TGTGCCAGCAGTTATTACAGGGGTGGAAACACCATATATTTT
CASSYYRGGNTIYF
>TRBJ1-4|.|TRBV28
TGTGCCAGCAGCCGGGACCGAGAAGGGCGAGATAATGAAAAACTGTTTTTT
CASSRDREGRDNEKLFF
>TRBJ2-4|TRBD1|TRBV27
TGTGCCAGCAGTGCACAGGGGGCCGGAAACATTCAGTACTTC
CASSAQGAGNIQYF
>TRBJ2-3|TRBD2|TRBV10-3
TGTGCCATGAGGGTGGGAATGACTAGCGGCACAGATACGCAGTATTTT
CAMRVGMTSGTDTQYF
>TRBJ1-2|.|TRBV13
TGTGCCAGCAGCTTAGTGGCGGCTGAAGTAGGCGGCTACACCTTC
CASSLVAAEVGGYTF
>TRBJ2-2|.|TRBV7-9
TGTGCCAGCAGCTTAGTATCAGGCACTGGGGAGCTGTTTTTT
CASSLVSGTGELFF
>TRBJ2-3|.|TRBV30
TGTGCCTGGAGTGTTAGTGACCCAGATACGCAGTATTTT
CAWSVSDPDTQYF
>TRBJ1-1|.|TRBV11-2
TGTGCCAGCAGCTTAGAAGGGCCCGGGGGTATCGCTGAAGCTTTCTTT
CASSLEGPGGIAEAFF
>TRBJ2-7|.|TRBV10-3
TGTGCCATCAGTGAGGCGAGTACCTACGAGCAGTACTTC
CAISEASTYEQYF
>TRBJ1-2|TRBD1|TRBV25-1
TGTGCCAGCAGTGGAGGGACAGGATCTTGGAATGGCTACACCTTC
CASSGGTGSWNGYTF
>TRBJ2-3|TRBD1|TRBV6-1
TGTGCCAGCAGGGACAGGGTAGATACGCAGTATTTT
CASRDRVDTQYF
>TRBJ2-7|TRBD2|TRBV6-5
TGTGCCAGCAGCCCAGGACTAGCGGGCGAGCAGTACTTC
CASSPGLAGEQYF
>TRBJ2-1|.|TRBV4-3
TGCGCCAGCAGCCAAGATGAGGCTCGGGAGCAGTTCTTC
CASSQDEAREQFF
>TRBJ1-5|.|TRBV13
TGTGCCAGCAGCGCCGGACAGAATGGCGGGCCCCAGCATTTT
CASSAGQNGGPQHF
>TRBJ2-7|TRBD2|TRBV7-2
TGTGCCAGCAGTTGGACTAGCGGAACCTACGAGCAGTACTTC
CASSWTSGTYEQYF
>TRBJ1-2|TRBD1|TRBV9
TGTGCCAGCAGCGGGCGGGACAGGGGAATTGACGGCTACACCTTC
CASSGRDRGIDGYTF
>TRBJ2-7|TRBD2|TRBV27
TGTGCCAGCAGTTTATCGCCACTAGCGACTTACGAGCAGTACTTC
CASSLSPLATYEQYF
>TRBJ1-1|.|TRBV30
TGTGCCTGGAGTGGCCAGCCAAGCTCTGAAGCTTTCTTT
CAWSGQPSSEAFF
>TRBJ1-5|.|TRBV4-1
TGCGCCAGCAGCCAAGGAGGGGTCAATAGCAATCAGCCCCAGCATTTT
CASSQGGVNSNQPQHF
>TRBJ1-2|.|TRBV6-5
TGTGCCAGCAGTTACTACCCAATCGATGGCTACACCTTC
CASSYYPIDGYTF
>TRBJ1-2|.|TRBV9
TGTGCCAGCAGCGTAGGAGGAACTAACTATGGCTACACCTTC
CASSVGGTNYGYTF
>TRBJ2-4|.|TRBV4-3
TGCGCCAGCAGCCAAGATCGGCTCGGTGAGGCCAAAAACATTCAGTACTTC
CASSQDRLGEAKNIQYF
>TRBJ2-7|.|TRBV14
TGTGCCAGCAGCCAAGATGGAGACTGGACCGCCCTCGAGCAGTACTTC
CASSQDGDWTALEQYF